The rows below give T cell receptor beta chains drawn from one sample of a study of blood T cell repertoires in COVID-19. Sequencing used immunoSEQ multiplex PCR; TCRdb keeps in-frame clones, though not all of them. The sample has roughly 300,000 clones; roughly 90% are singletons. Input material: peripheral blood. Source of these receptors: a woman in her twenties or thirties with COVID-19, enrolled during active disease. Both conserved end residues are part of each CDR3. Each record gives: V gene, D gene, clone size, J gene, CDR3 protein, CDR3 DNA. The D gene is left open where the match is weak. Expanded clones get a size class; other rows say once, few or many, or leave the size out.

>TRBV5-1|TRBD2|-|TRBJ2-1
CASSWTSGSLNEQFF
TGCGCCAGCAGCTGGACTAGCGGGAGTTTAAATGAGCAGTTCTTC
>TRBV28|TRBD2|-|TRBJ2-7
CASSYRRAGGYEQYF
TGTGCCAGCAGTTATAGAAGGGCGGGGGGATACGAGCAGTACTTC
>TRBV7-8|TRBD1|-|TRBJ1-5
CASSPWTGVQPQHF
TGTGCCAGCAGCCCATGGACAGGGGTCCAGCCCCAGCATTTT
>TRBV2|-|-|TRBJ1-3
CASSLLEGNTIYF
TGTGCCAGCAGTCTCTTAGAGGGAAACACCATATATTTT
>TRBV2|TRBD1|-|TRBJ2-7
CASSDDGTGAYEQYF
TGTGCCAGCAGTGATGACGGGACAGGCGCCTACGAGCAGTACTTC
>TRBV9|-|-|TRBJ1-4
CASSVGRQGGSEKLFF
TGTGCCAGCAGCGTAGGCCGGCAGGGTGGAAGTGAAAAACTGTTTTTT
>TRBV9|-|once|TRBJ2-2
CASGEAGELFF
TGTGCCAGTGGTGAGGCCGGGGAGCTGTTTTTT
>TRBV4-1|-|-|TRBJ2-7
CASSQGLSYEQYF
TGCGCCAGCAGCCAAGGTCTATCCTACGAGCAGTACTTC
>TRBV14|-|-|TRBJ1-6
CASSQGGRDNSPLHF
TGTGCCAGCAGCCAAGGGGGCAGGGATAATTCACCCCTCCACTTT
>TRBV4-1|-|once|TRBJ2-5
CASLPMEGRRETQYF
TGCGCCAGCCTCCCTATGGAGGGCAGACGGGAGACCCAGTACTTC
>TRBV7-6|TRBD2|-|TRBJ2-7
CASSPGLRGGRPYEQYF
TGTGCCAGCAGCCCCGGCCTTCGGGGGGGGCGACCCTACGAGCAGTACTTC
>TRBV28|-|-|TRBJ1-3
CASSRAGGEGNTIYF
TGTGCCAGCAGCCGCGCTGGCGGAGAGGGAAACACCATATATTTT
>TRBV11-2|TRBD1|-|TRBJ2-1
CASSKGQTNEQFF
TGTGCCAGCAGCAAGGGACAGACCAATGAGCAGTTCTTC
>TRBV24-1|-|-|TRBJ2-3
CATSPRGTDTQYF
TGTGCCACCAGTCCCAGGGGCACAGATACGCAGTATTTT
>TRBV20-1|-|-|TRBJ1-5
CSASSGGSNQPQHF
TGCAGTGCTAGTTCGGGGGGAAGCAATCAGCCCCAGCATTTT
>TRBV7-8|-|-|TRBJ2-6
CASSLDLERANVLTF
TGTGCCAGCAGCTTAGATCTAGAAAGGGCCAACGTCCTGACTTTC
>TRBV27|-|-|TRBJ1-1
CASSPRTRGDTEAFF
TGTGCCAGCAGTCCGCGGACTAGGGGGGACACTGAAGCTTTCTTT
>TRBV5-1|-|-|TRBJ2-1
CASRITGSTYNEQFF
TGCGCCAGCAGGATTACAGGGTCTACCTACAATGAGCAGTTCTTC